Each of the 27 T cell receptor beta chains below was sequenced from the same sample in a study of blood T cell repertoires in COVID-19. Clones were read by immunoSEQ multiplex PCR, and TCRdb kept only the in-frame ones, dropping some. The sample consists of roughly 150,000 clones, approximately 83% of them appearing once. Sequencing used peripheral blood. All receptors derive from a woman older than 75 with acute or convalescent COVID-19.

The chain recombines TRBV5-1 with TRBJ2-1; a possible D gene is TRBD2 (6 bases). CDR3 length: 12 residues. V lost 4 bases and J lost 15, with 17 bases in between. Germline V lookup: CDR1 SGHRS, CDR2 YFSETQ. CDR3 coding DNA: TGCGCCAGCAGCACTCGGACGGGGGTTCGGTTCTTC. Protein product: CASSTRTGVRFF.

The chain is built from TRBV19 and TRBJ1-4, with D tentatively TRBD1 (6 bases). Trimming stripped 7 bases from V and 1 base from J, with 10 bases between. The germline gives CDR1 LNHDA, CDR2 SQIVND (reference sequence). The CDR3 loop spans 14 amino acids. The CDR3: CASNKGQTNEKLFF. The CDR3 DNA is TGTGCCAGTAATAAGGGACAAACTAATGAAAAACTGTTTTTT.

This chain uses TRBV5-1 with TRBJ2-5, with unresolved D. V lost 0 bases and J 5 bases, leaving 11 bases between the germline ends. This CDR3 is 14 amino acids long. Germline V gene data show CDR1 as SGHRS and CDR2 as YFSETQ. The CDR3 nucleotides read TGCGCCAGCAGCTTGGGCGACAATAGGGAGACCCAGTACTTC. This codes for CASSLGDNRETQYF.

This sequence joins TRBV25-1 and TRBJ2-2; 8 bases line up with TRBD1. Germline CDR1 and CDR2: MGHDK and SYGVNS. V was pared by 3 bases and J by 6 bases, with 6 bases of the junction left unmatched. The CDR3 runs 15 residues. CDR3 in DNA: TGTGCCAGCAGTGAGACAGGGGTGTTGGCCGGGGAGCTGTTTTTT. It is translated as CASSETGVLAGELFF.

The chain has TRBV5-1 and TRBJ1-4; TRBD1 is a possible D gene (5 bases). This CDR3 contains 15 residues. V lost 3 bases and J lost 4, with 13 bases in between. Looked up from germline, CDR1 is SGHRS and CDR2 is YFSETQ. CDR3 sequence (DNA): TGCGCCAGCAGCTCCGCGGGGGGAAGTAATGAAAAACTGTTTTTT. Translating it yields CASSSAGGSNEKLFF.

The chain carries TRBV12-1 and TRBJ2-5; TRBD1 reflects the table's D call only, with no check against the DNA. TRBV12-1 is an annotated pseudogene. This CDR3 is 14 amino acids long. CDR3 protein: CASSPRDRQETQYF. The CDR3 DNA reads TGTGCCAGCAGCCCGCGGGACAGACAAGAGACCCAGTACTTC.

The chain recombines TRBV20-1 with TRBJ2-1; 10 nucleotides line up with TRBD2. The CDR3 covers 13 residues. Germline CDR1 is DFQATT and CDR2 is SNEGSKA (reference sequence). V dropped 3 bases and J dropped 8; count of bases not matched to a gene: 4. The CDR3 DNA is TGCAGTGCTAGTGGGACTAGCGACTATGAGCAGTTCTTC. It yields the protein CSASGTSDYEQFF.

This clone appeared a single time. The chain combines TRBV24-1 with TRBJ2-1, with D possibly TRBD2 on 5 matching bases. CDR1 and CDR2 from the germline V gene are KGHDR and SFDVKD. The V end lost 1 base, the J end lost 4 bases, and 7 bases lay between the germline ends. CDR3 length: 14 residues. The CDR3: CATSDFGVYNEQFF. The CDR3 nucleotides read TGTGCCACCAGTGATTTCGGGGTATACAATGAGCAGTTCTTC.

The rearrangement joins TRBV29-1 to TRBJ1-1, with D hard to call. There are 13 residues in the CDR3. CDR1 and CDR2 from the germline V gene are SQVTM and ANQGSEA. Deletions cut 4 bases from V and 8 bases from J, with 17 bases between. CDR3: CSVVVVRWAEAFF. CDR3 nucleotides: TGCAGCGTTGTCGTGGTTCGGTGGGCCGAAGCTTTCTTT.

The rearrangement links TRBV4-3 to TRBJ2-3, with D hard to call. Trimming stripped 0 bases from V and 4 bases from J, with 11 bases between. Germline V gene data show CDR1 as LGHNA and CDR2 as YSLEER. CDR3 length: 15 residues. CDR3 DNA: TGCGCCAGCAGCCAAGATTCTGCGGCAGCAGATACGCAGTATTTT. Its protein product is CASSQDSAAADTQYF.

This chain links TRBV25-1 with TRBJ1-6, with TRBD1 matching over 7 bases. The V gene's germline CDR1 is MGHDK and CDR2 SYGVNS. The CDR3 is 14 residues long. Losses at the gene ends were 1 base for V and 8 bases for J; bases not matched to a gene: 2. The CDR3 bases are TGTGCCAGCAGTGAATCGGGACAGTATTCACCCCTCCACTTT. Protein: CASSESGQYSPLHF.

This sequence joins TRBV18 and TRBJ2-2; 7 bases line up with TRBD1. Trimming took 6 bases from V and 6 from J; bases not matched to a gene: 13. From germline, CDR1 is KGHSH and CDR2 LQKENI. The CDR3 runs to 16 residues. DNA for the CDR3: TGTGCCAGCTCGCGAACCGATGACAGGGTCGCCGGGGAGCTGTTTTTT. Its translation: CASSRTDDRVAGELFF.

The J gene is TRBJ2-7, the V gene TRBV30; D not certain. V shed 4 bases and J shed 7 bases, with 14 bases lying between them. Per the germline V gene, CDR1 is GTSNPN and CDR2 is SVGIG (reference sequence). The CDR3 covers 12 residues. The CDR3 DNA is TGTGCCTGGAACTCAGCGACGGGTGAGCAGTACTTC. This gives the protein CAWNSATGEQYF.

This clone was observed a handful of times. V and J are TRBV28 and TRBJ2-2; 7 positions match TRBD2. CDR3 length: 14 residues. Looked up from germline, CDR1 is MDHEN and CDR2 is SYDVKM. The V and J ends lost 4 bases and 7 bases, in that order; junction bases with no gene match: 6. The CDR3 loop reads CASSSPGGVGELFF. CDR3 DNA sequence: TGTGCCAGCAGTTCCCCTGGGGGGGTCGGGGAGCTGTTTTTT.

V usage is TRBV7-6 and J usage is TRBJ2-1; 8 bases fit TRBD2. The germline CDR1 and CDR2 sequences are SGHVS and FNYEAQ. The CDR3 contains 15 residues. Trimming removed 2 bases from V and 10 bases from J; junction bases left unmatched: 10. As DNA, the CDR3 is TGTGCCAGCAGCTTATCGGGGGGGGCCAATGGGGAGCAGTTCTTC. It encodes CASSLSGGANGEQFF.

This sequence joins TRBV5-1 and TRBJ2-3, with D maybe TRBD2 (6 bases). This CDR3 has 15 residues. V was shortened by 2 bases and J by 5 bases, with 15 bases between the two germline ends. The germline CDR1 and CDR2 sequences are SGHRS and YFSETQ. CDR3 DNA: TGCGCCAGCAGCTTAAGCAGCCCGGAGGGAGATACGCAGTATTTT. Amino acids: CASSLSSPEGDTQYF.

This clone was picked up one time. CDR3 DNA: TGTGCCAGTAGTTCAACAGGGACCACAGATACGCAGTATTTT. This codes for CASSSTGTTDTQYF. This chain joins TRBV19 and TRBJ2-3; D perhaps matches TRBD1 (6 bases). The CDR3 covers 14 residues. Trimming took off 5 bases at V and 2 bases at J, with 11 bases between the two ends. The germline gives CDR1 LNHDA, CDR2 SQIVND (reference sequence).

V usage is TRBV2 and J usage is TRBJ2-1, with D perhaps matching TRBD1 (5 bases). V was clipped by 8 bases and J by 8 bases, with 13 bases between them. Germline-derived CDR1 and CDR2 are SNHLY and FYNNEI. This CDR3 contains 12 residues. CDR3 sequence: CASSGQGDEQFF. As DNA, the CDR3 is TGTGCCAGCTCTGGGCAGGGCGATGAGCAGTTCTTC.

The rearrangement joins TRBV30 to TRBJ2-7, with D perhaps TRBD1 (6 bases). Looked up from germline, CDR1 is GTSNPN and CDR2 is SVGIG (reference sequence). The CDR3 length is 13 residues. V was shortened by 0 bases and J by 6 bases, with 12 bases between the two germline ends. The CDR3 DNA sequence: TGTGCCTGGAGTGTCTACAGGGTGGGCGAGCAGTACTTC. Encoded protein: CAWSVYRVGEQYF.

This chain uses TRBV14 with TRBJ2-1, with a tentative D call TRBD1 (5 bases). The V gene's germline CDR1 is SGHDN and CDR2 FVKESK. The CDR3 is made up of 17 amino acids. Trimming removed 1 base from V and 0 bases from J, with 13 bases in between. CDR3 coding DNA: TGTGCCAGCAGCCAAGTCACAGGTCTGAGCTCCTACAATGAGCAGTTCTTC. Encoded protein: CASSQVTGLSSYNEQFF.

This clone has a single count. This CDR3 is CASARTGTIEKLFF. CDR3 in DNA: TGTGCCAGTGCCAGGACAGGGACAATTGAAAAACTGTTTTTT. This rearrangement joins TRBV2 to TRBJ1-4, with 8 positions matching TRBD1. This CDR3 comprises 14 residues. V lost 9 bases and J lost 7; bases outside the gene matches: 10. Germline V gene lookup returns CDR1 SNHLY and CDR2 FYNNEI. The variable domain in full, completed from reference TRBV2 and TRBJ1-4, reads EPEVTQTPSHQVTQMGQEVILRCVPISNHLYFYWYRQILGQKVEFLVSFYNNEISEKSEIFDDQFSVERPDGSNFTLKIRSTKLEDSAMYFCASARTGTIEKLFFGSGTQLSVL.

The CDR3 loop reads CATSSYNEQFF. Written as DNA, the CDR3 is TGTGCCACGAGCTCCTACAATGAGCAGTTCTTC. The chain is built from TRBV24-1 and TRBJ2-1; D not resolved. Germline-derived CDR1 and CDR2 are KGHDR and SFDVKD. Trimming shortened V by 10 bases and J by 0 bases, and 3 bases separated the two germline ends. CDR3 length equals 11 residues.

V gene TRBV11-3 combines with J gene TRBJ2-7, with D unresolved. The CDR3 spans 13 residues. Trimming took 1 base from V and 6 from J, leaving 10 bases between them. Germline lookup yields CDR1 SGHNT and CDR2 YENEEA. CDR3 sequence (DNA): TGTGCCAGCAGCTTAGTGGTTGGCGGCGAGCAGTACTTC. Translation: CASSLVVGGEQYF. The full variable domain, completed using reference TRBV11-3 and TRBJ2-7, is EAGVVQSPRYKIIEKKQPVAFWCNPISGHNTLYWYLQNLGQGPELLIRYENEEAVDDSQLPKDRFSAERLKGVDSTLKIQPAELGDSAVYLCASSLVVGGEQYFGPGTRLTVT.

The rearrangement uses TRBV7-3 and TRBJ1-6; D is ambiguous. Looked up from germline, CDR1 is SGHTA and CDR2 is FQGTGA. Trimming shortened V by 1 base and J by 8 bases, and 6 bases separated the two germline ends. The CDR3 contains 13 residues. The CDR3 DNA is TGTGCCAGCAGCTTAAACATGGATTCACCCCTCCACTTT. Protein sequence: CASSLNMDSPLHF.

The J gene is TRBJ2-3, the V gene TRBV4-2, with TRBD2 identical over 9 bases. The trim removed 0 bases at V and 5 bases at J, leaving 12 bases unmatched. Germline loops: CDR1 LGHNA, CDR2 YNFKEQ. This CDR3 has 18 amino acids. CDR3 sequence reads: CASSQDIRAGGFGDTQYF. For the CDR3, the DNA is TGTGCCAGCAGCCAAGACATTCGCGCGGGGGGGTTTGGAGATACGCAGTATTTT.

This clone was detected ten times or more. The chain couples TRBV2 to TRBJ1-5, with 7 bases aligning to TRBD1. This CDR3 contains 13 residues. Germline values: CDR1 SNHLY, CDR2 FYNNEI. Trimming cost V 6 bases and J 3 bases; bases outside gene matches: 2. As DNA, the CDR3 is TGTGCCAGCAGGACAGGGCCCAATCAGCCCCAGCATTTT. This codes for CASRTGPNQPQHF. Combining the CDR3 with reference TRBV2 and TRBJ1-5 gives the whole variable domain EPEVTQTPSHQVTQMGQEVILRCVPISNHLYFYWYRQILGQKVEFLVSFYNNEISEKSEIFDDQFSVERPDGSNFTLKIRSTKLEDSAMYFCASRTGPNQPQHFGDGTRLSIL.

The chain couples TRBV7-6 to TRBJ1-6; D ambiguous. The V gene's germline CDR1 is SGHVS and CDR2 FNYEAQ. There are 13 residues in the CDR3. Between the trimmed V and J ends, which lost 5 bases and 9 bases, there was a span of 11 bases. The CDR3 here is CASSPSHGSPLHF. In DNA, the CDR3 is TGTGCCAGCAGCCCCTCGCACGGTTCACCCCTCCACTTT.